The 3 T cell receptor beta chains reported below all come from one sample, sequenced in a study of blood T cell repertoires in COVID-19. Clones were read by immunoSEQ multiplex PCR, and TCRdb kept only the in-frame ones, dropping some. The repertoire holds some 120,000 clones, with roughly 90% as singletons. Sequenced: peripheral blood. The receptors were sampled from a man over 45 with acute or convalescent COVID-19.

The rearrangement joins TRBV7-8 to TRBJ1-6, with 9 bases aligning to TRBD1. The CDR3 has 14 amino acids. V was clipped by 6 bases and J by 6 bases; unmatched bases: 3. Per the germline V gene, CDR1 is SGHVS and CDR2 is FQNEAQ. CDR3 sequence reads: CASSLDRGNSPLHF. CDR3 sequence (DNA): TGTGCCAGCAGTTTGGACAGGGGTAATTCACCCCTCCACTTT.

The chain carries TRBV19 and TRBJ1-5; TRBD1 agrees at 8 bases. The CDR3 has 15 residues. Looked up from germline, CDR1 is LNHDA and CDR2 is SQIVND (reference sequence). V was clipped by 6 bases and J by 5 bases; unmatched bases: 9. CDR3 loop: CASRSADRVDQPQHF. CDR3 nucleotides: TGTGCCAGTAGATCCGCGGACAGGGTCGATCAGCCCCAGCATTTT.

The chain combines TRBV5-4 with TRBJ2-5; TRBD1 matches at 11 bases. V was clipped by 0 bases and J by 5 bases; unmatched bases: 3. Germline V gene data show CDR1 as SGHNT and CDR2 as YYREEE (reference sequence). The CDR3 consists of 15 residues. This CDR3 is CASSLGTGGRETQYF. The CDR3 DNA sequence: TGTGCCAGCAGCTTGGGGACAGGGGGCAGGGAGACCCAGTACTTC.